These 8 T cell receptor beta chains were sequenced from one sample in a study of PD-L1 blockade in urothelial cancer (dated by TCRdb to about 2017). This specimen's time point label, per the study, means: pretreatment peripheral blood. Library construction relied on the immunoSEQ multiplex PCR assay. Entries here come from immuneACCESS through TCRdb and include only in-frame sequences with V and J called. Some clones fail to appear in such tables; in the studies checked, an unresolved V gene covers under half of the shortfall, and the cause of the remainder is unknown. This sample comprises approximately 50,000 clones, around 84% of them detected only once. About 1.2% of the sample rests with the top ten. Material: PBMCs, obtained around atezolizumab (anti-PD-L1) treatment. The receptor set was obtained from a man aged 50 or older with urothelial cancer.

The gene calls are TRBV19 and TRBJ2-3; 9 bases match TRBD1. V dropped 3 bases and J dropped 7; count of bases not matched to a gene: 5. Looked up from germline, CDR1 is LNHDA and CDR2 is SQIVND (reference sequence). The CDR3 runs 14 residues. The CDR3 DNA reads as TGTGCCAGTAGTATCGGGACAGGGTTAAATACGCAGTATTTT. It is translated as CASSIGTGLNTQYF.

The chain recombines TRBV6-6 with TRBJ2-2; 10 bases are shared with TRBD1. Germline CDR1 and CDR2: MNHNY and SVGAGI (reference sequence). The CDR3 totals 14 residues. Germline trimming cut 6 bases from V and 7 bases from J; bases unmatched to any gene: 5. For the CDR3, the DNA is TGTGCCAGCAGCAAGGACAGGGGGAGCGGGGAGCTGTTTTTT. It translates to CASSKDRGSGELFF.

The chain couples TRBV6-5 to TRBJ1-1, with D perhaps matching TRBD1 (5 bases). This CDR3 comprises 15 residues. Trimming pared 6 bases from V and 0 bases from J, leaving 14 bases between. Germline lookup yields CDR1 MNHEY and CDR2 SVGAGI. The CDR3, as DNA: TGTGCCAGCAGAGGGATGGGGGGTGTGAACACTGAAGCTTTCTTT. Amino acids: CASRGMGGVNTEAFF.

V and J are TRBV6-4 and TRBJ1-1; D is possibly TRBD1 (6 bases). CDR1 MRHNA and CDR2 SNTAGT come from the germline V gene. The CDR3 has 13 residues. V gave up 4 bases and J gave up 3 bases, with 9 bases separating them. The CDR3 nucleotides are TGTGCCAGCAGTGTTCCAGGGGACACTGAAGCTTTCTTT. Translating it yields CASSVPGDTEAFF.

The J gene is TRBJ2-5, the V gene TRBV4-1; D possibly corresponds to TRBD1 (5 bases). CDR1 MGHRA and CDR2 YSYEKL come from the germline V gene. Trimming removed 1 base at V and 2 bases at J, with 11 bases between. This CDR3 is built from 15 residues. DNA of the CDR3: TGCGCCAGCAGCCAAGGAGAGACAGTTCAAGAGACCCAGTACTTC. This codes for CASSQGETVQETQYF.

V gene TRBV7-9 combines with J gene TRBJ2-5; 8 bases map to TRBD2. Germline CDR1 SEHNR, CDR2 FQNEAQ (reference sequence). This CDR3 has 15 residues. The trim removed 5 bases at V and 5 bases at J, leaving 10 bases unmatched. The CDR3 loop is CASSPIGGGGETQYF. The DNA for the CDR3 is TGTGCCAGCAGCCCCATCGGGGGGGGCGGCGAGACCCAGTACTTC.

V usage is TRBV27 and J usage is TRBJ1-4; tentatively, D is TRBD1 (5 bases). CDR3 length: 14 amino acids. The germline CDR1 and CDR2 sequences are MNHEY and SMNVEV (reference sequence). With 6 bases removed from V and 10 bases from J, the gap between germline ends came to 18 bases. The DNA for the CDR3 is TGTGCCAGCAGGGCGGGGCAGGAGGGCGGAAAACTGTTTTTT. It translates to CASRAGQEGGKLFF.

The rearrangement joins TRBV7-9 to TRBJ2-3; tentatively, D is TRBD1 (7 bases). The ends were cut back, 1 base at V and 1 base at J, with 12 bases in the middle. CDR1 is SEHNR, CDR2 FQNEAQ, per germline (reference sequence). CDR3 length equals 16 residues. In DNA form, the CDR3 reads TGTGCCAGCAGCTTAGGAGCCAGGGGGGGCACAGATACGCAGTATTTT. Translating gives CASSLGARGGTDTQYF. The full variable domain, rest sourced from reference TRBV7-9 and TRBJ2-3, is DTGVSQNPRHKITKRGQNVTFRCDPISEHNRLYWYRQTLGQGPEFLTYFQNEAQLEKSRLLSDRFSAERPKGSFSTLEIQRTEQGDSAMYLCASSLGARGGTDTQYFGPGTRLTVL.